This TCR beta chain was captured in a study of regulatory T cells in long-lasting Graves disease. General study points: Persistent disease samples used TRBV28, TRBJ1-2 and TRBJ2-5 preferentially.

Described time point: persistent/refractory GD, antithyroid drugs over 5 years with positive TRAb. RNA extracted from PBMCs served as the sequencing template. Building the TCR beta libraries relied on iRepertoire HTBI primers, and CDR3 regions underwent Arm-PCR. TCRdb independently ran MiXCR on the multiplex PCR reads; one entry per CDR3 protein. The data show about 460,000 distinct CDR3 sequences, approximately 23% seen once. This clonotype was recorded at least ten times. What it recognizes is unknown. Trimming took 4 bases from V and 2 from J; bases not matched to a gene: 10. The length of the CDR3 is 16 residues.

The chain uses TRBV12-3 or TRBV12-4 and TRBJ2-7; 8 bases are a match to TRBD2. Sequencing was performed on peripheral blood mononuclear cells (PBMCs), taken when the disease was refractory, from a patient treated with antithyroid drugs. The origin of this receptor is a female donor with Graves disease. The CDR3 sequence is CASSSPGLAGTYEQYF. The CDR3 bases are TGTGCCAGCAGTTCCCCCGGACTAGCTGGGACCTACGAGCAGTACTTC.